The 2 T cell receptor beta chains below come from one sample, sequenced in a study of CD8 T cells in Susac syndrome. Random hexamers primed reverse transcription of about 0.45 to 1 ug RNA. TCRdb reprocessed the immunoSEQ multiplex PCR reads via MiXCR and lists one record per CDR3 protein. The data show about 150,000 distinct CDR3 sequences, 95% seen once. Sequencing input: CD4+ T cells from PBMCs. The receptors shown here come from a human donor with Susac syndrome.

The chain combines TRBV20-1 with TRBJ2-5; 7 bases match TRBD2. CDR3 length: 14 residues. Trimming removed 6 bases from V and 5 bases from J; junction bases left unmatched: 12. Germline-derived CDR1 and CDR2 are DFQATT and SNEGSKA (reference sequence). CDR3 sequence: CSATSPTSTETQYF. CDR3 bases: TGCAGTGCCACCAGCCCGACTAGCACGGAGACCCAGTACTTC.

The chain recombines TRBV29-1 with TRBJ1-1, with 9 bases fitting TRBD1. The J segment lost 4 bases and the V segment lost 5 bases, leaving 5 bases of the junction unmatched. This CDR3 spans 13 amino acids. Germline CDR1 and CDR2: SQVTM and ANQGSEA. CDR3 nucleotide sequence: TGCAGCGTTCCGGGACAGGGAATCACTGAAGCTTTCTTT. Translation gives CSVPGQGITEAFF.